One and the same sample provided the 9 T cell receptor beta chains below, sequenced in a study of T cell repertoires in cytomegalovirus infection. TCRdb reanalysed the reads using MiXCR and keeps one entry per CDR3 protein. The sample has some 450,000 distinct CDR3 sequences, about a third seen once; the top ten hold roughly an eighth. The sequenced sample was PBMCs. The receptors stem from a human donor in good health (CMV status not recorded). Some clones in this sample may be carry-over from other donors' samples.

As regards this clonotype: Mismatch with germline at one junction end may stem from a read error. The chain uses TRBV7-2 and TRBJ1-5; D call uncertain. Germline CDR1 and CDR2: SGHTA and FQGNSA. The CDR3 covers 13 residues. The DNA of the CDR3 is TGTGCCAGCAGCTTACGGGTAGGTCAGGCCCAGCATTTT. Its protein is CASSLRVGQAQHF.

This clonotype has a count of ten or more. The genes are TRBV7-2 and TRBJ1-1; D is possibly TRBD1 (6 bases). V lost 5 bases and J 3 bases, leaving 19 bases between the germline ends. The CDR3 consists of 16 residues. Per the germline V gene, CDR1 is SGHTA and CDR2 is FQGNSA. Here the CDR3 DNA reads TGTGCCAGCAGCCCATCAGACGACAGGTGGGACACTGAAGCTTTCTTT. Protein sequence: CASSPSDDRWDTEAFF.

V is TRBV13 and J is TRBJ1-1, with TRBD1 as a possible D gene (6 bases). The germline gives CDR1 PRHDT, CDR2 FYEKMQ (reference sequence). This CDR3 has 15 residues. The V and J ends lost 5 bases and 1 base respectively, with 14 bases between them. CDR3 protein: CASSLSSTGNTEAFF. DNA for the CDR3: TGTGCCAGCAGCCTATCCTCGACAGGGAACACTGAAGCTTTCTTT.

The chain combines TRBV19 with TRBJ1-2; 7 bases are shared with TRBD1. Germline V lookup: CDR1 LNHDA, CDR2 SQIVND (reference sequence). This CDR3 is 15 amino acids long. The J segment lost 2 bases and the V segment lost 4 bases, leaving 7 bases of the junction unmatched. CDR3 loop: CASSTTGASNYGYTF. The CDR3 nucleotides read TGTGCCAGTAGTACCACAGGGGCCTCAAACTATGGCTACACCTTC.

There are a few counts of this clonotype. The chain employs TRBV6-5 and TRBJ2-5; D possibly uses TRBD1 or TRBD2 (7 bases each). Trimming removed 5 bases at V and 5 bases at J, with 18 bases between. The CDR3 contains 15 residues. Germline V gene sequence: CDR1 MNHEY, CDR2 SVGAGI. CDR3 sequence (DNA): TGTGCCAGCAGTCCCCAGGGGGGGCTCTTCGAGACCCAGTACTTC. This encodes CASSPQGGLFETQYF.

This clonotype was seen only a few times. This chain connects TRBV6-6 to TRBJ1-5; TRBD1 agrees at 7 bases. CDR3 length: 17 amino acids. Germline V CDR1 and CDR2: MNHNY, SVGAGI (reference sequence). The V segment lost 6 bases and the J segment 0 bases; nucleotides outside the gene matches: 11. The CDR3 region has the DNA TGTGCCAGCAGCTTGACAGGGCCCCTCTATAGCAATCAGCCCCAGCATTTT. Protein: CASSLTGPLYSNQPQHF.

In its sample, this clonotype was seen a few times. The chain is built from TRBV4-1 and TRBJ1-1; 11 bases are shared with TRBD1. The CDR3 sequence is 16 residues long. Trimming took 6 bases from V and 5 from J; bases not matched to a gene: 11. Germline V gene lookup returns CDR1 MGHRA and CDR2 YSYEKL. This CDR3 is CASSSLGDRGSTEAFF. The CDR3 bases are TGCGCCAGCAGTTCCCTAGGGGACAGGGGGAGTACTGAAGCTTTCTTT.

This clonotype was picked up many times. The gene calls are TRBV7-6 and TRBJ1-1, with D unresolved. The CDR3 contains 13 residues. The germline V gene has CDR1 SGHVS and CDR2 FNYEAQ. Deletions cut 4 bases from V and 4 bases from J, with 10 bases between. CDR3 amino acids: CASSYSLGTEAFF. The DNA of the CDR3 is TGTGCCAGCAGCTATTCCTTGGGCACTGAAGCTTTCTTT.

This clonotype was seen repeatedly, ten times or more. The V gene is TRBV19, the J gene TRBJ2-1; unclear D gene. The ends were cut back, 3 bases at V and 6 bases at J, with 9 bases in the middle. The CDR3 covers 13 residues. Germline values: CDR1 LNHDA, CDR2 SQIVND (reference sequence). CDR3 bases: TGTGCCAGTAGTATGTATCAAACCAATGAGCAGTTCTTC. Its protein product is CASSMYQTNEQFF.